The source of this T cell receptor (beta chain) is a study of blood T cell repertoires in COVID-19. About the research overall: The study drew acute and convalescent COVID-19 samples from the United States, Italy and Spain. In each case, the material was cDNA or gDNA derived from T cells, B-cell-depleted T cells, or PBMCs.

Original data processing: Reference gene primer amplification gave estimated nucleated cell counts. Here immunoSEQ multiplex PCR was the method, and the copy in TCRdb shows in-frame clones only, minus some. V, J and clone size were drawn from that table, and D and trimming were deduced from the DNA. Of approximately 150,000 clones listed, roughly 84% are singletons. V was trimmed by 4 bases and J by 0 bases, leaving 12 bases between them. This CDR3 has 15 residues. Germline V gives CDR1 SGHDN, CDR2 FVKESK. This sequence joins TRBV14 and TRBJ1-1; D ambiguous. This receptor was taken from a man aged 25 to 40 with COVID-19, enrolled during active disease. The sample consisted of peripheral blood. The CDR3 DNA reads TGTGCCAGCAGCCGCCATGACAACTTGAACACTGAAGCTTTCTTT. Translated, it gives CASSRHDNLNTEAFF. Complete variable domain (other parts from reference TRBV14 and TRBJ1-1): EAGVTQFPSHSVIEKGQTVTLRCDPISGHDNLYWYRRVMGKEIKFLLHFVKESKQDESGMPNNRFLAERTGGTYSTLKVQPAELEDSGVYFCASSRHDNLNTEAFFGQGTRLTVV.